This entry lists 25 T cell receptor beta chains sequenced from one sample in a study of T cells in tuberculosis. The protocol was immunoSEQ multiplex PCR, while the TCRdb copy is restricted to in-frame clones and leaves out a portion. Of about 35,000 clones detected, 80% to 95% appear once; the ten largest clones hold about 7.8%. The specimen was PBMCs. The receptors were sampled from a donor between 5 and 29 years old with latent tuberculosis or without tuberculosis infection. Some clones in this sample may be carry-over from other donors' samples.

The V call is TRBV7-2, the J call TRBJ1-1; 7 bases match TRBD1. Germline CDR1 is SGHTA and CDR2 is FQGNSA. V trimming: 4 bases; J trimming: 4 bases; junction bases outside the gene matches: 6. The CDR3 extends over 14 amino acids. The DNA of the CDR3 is TGTGCCAGCAGCTCTACGACAGGGCCCACTGAAGCTTTCTTT. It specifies CASSSTTGPTEAFF.

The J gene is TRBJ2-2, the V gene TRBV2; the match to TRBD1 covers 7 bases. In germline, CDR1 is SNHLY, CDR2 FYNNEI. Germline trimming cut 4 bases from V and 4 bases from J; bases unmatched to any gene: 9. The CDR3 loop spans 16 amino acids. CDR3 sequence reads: CASSVGTDSRTGELFF. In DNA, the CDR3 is TGTGCCAGCAGTGTGGGGACAGATAGTCGCACCGGGGAGCTGTTTTTT.

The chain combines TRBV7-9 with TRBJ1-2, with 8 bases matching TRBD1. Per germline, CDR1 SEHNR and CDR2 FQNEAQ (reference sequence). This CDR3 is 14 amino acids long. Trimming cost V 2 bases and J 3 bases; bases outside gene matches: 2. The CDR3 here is CASSLQGAHYGYTF. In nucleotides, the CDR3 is TGTGCCAGCAGCTTACAGGGGGCCCACTATGGCTACACCTTC.

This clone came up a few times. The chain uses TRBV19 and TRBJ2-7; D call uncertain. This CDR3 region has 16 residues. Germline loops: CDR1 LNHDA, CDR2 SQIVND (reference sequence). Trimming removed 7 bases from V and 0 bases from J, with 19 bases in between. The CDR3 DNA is TGTGCCAGTACCGTCGACGGAGCTTTGACCTCCTACGAGCAGTACTTC. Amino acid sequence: CASTVDGALTSYEQYF. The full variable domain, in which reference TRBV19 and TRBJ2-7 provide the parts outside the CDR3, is DGGITQSPKYLFRKEGQNVTLSCEQNLNHDAMYWYRQDPGQGLRLIYYSQIVNDFQKGDIAEGYSVSREKKESFPLTVTSAQKNPTAFYLCASTVDGALTSYEQYFGPGTRLTVT.

The CDR3 DNA follows: TGTGCCAGCAGCTTTACAGGGTTGGGCGGCTACACCTTC. Protein product: CASSFTGLGGYTF. The V call is TRBV5-4, the J call TRBJ1-2, with a tentative D call TRBD1 (6 bases). CDR1 is SGHNT, CDR2 YYREEE, per germline (reference sequence). V was trimmed by 2 bases and J by 8 bases, leaving 13 bases between them. The CDR3 extends over 13 amino acids.

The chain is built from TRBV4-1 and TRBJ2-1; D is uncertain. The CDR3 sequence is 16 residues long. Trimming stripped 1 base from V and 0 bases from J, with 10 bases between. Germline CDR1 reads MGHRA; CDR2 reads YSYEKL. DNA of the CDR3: TGCGCCAGCAGCCAAGTTGACATCATCTCCTACAATGAGCAGTTCTTC. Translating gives CASSQVDIISYNEQFF.

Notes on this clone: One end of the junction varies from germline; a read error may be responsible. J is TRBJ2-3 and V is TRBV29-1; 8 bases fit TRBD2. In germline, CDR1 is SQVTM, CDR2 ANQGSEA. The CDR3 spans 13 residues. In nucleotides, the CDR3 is TGCAGCGTGGAAAGCGGGAGCAGAGATACGCAGTATTTT. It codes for CSVESGSRDTQYF.

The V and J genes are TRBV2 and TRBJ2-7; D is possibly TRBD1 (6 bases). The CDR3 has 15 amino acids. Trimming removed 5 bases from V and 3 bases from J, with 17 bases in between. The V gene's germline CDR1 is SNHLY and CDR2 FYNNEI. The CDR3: CASSYEGTSYYEQYF. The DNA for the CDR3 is TGTGCCAGCAGTTACGAGGGGACATCTTACTACGAGCAGTACTTC.

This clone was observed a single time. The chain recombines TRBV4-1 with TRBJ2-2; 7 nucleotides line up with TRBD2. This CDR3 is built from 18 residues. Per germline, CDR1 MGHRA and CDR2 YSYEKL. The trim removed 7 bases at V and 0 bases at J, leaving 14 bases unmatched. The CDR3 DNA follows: TGCGCCAGCACCCCCCGGGATCCAGCGGGGCCGAACACCGGGGAGCTGTTTTTT. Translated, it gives CASTPRDPAGPNTGELFF.

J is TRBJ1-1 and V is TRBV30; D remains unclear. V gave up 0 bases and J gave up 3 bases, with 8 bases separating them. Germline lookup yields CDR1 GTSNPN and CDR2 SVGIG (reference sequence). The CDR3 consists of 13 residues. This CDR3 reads CAWSVRRDTEAFF. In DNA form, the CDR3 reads TGTGCCTGGAGTGTACGGAGGGACACTGAAGCTTTCTTT. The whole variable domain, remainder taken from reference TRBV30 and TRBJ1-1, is SQTIHQWPATLVQPVGSPLSLECTVEGTSNPNLYWYRQAAGRGLQLLFYSVGIGQISSEVPQNLSASRPQDRQFILSSKKLLLSDSGFYLCAWSVRRDTEAFFGQGTRLTVV.

The chain's CDR3 is CASSSRQGKNTEAFF. Here the CDR3 DNA reads TGTGCCAGCAGCTCTAGACAGGGAAAGAACACTGAAGCTTTCTTT. The gene calls are TRBV5-4 and TRBJ1-1; 7 bases map to TRBD1. J lost 1 base, V lost 3 bases, and 6 bases had no gene match. The CDR3 runs to 15 residues. Germline-derived CDR1 and CDR2 are SGHNT and YYREEE (reference sequence). Combining the CDR3 with reference TRBV5-4 and TRBJ1-1 gives the whole variable domain ETGVTQSPTHLIKTRGQQVTLRCSSQSGHNTVSWYQQALGQGPQFIFQYYREEENGRGNFPPRFSGLQFPNYSSELNVNALELDDSALYLCASSSRQGKNTEAFFGQGTRLTVV.

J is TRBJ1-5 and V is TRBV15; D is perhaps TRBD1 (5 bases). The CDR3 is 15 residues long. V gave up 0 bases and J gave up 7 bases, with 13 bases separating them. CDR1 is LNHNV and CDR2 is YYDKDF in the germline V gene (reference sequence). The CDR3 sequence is CATSRDRGTGQPQHF. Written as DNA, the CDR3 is TGTGCCACCAGCAGAGATCGCGGGACCGGGCAGCCCCAGCATTTT. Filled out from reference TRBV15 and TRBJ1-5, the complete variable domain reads DAMVIQNPRYQVTQFGKPVTLSCSQTLNHNVMYWYQQKSSQAPKLLFHYYDKDFNNEADTPDNFQSRRPNTSFCFLDIRSPGLGDTAMYLCATSRDRGTGQPQHFGDGTRLSIL.

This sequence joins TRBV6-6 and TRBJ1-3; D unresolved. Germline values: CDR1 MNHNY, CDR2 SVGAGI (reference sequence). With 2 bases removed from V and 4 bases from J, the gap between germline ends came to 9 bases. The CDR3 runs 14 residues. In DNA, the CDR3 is TGTGCCAGCAGTTACACAGCAAACGGAAACACCATATATTTT. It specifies CASSYTANGNTIYF.

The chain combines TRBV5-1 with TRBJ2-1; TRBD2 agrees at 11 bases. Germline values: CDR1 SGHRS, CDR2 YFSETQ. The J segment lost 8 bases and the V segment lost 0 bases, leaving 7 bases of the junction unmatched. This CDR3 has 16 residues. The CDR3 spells CASSLETSGKSYEQFF. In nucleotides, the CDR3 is TGCGCCAGCAGCTTGGAGACTAGCGGGAAGAGTTATGAGCAGTTCTTC.

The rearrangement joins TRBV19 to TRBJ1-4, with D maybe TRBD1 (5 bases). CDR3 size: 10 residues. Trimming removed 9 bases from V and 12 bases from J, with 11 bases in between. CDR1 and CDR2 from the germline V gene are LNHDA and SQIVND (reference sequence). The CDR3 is CARGAGELFF. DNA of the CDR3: TGTGCCAGGGGTGCGGGGGAACTGTTTTTT.

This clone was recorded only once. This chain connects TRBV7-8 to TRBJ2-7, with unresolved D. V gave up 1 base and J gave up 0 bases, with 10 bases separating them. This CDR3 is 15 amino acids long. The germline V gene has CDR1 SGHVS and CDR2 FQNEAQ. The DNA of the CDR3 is TGTGCCAGCAGCTTAGGGGCAACCGGCTCCTACGAGCAGTACTTC. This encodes CASSLGATGSYEQYF.

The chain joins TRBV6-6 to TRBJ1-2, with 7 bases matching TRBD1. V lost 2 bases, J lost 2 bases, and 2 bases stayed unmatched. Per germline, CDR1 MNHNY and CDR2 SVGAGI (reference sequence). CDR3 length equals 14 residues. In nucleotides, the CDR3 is TGTGCCAGCAGTTACCTGGGACAGAACTATGGCTACACCTTC. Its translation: CASSYLGQNYGYTF.

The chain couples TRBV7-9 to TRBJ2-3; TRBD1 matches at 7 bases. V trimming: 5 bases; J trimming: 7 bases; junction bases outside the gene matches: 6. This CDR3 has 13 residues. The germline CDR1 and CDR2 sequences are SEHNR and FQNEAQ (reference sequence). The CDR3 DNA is TGTGCCAGCAGCCCCACAGGGGTAAATACGCAGTATTTT. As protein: CASSPTGVNTQYF.

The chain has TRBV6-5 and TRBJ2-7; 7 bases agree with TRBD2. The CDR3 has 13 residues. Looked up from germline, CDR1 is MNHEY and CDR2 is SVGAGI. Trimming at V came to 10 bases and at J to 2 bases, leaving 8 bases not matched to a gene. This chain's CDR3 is CATSGGIPYEQYF. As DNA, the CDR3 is TGTGCCACCTCGGGAGGTATTCCCTACGAGCAGTACTTC.

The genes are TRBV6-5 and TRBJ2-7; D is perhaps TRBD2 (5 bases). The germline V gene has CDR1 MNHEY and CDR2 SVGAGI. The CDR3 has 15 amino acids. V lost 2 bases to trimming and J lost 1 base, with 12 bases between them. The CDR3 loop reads CASSYEGKGSYEQYF. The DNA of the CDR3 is TGTGCCAGCAGTTACGAGGGAAAAGGTTCCTACGAGCAGTACTTC.

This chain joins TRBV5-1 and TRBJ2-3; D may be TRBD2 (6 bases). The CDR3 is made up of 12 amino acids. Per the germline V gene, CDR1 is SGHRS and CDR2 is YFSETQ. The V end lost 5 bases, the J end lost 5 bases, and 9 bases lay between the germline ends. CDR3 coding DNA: TGCGCCAGCAGGCCGGAGGGAGATACGCAGTATTTT. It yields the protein CASRPEGDTQYF.

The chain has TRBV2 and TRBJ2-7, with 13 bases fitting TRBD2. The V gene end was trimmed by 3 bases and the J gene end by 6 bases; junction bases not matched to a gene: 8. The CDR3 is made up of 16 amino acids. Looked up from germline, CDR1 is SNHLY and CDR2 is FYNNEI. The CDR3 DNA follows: TGTGCCAGCAGTGAGACTAGCGGGGGGTTAAGGGGCGAGCAGTACTTC. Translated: CASSETSGGLRGEQYF.

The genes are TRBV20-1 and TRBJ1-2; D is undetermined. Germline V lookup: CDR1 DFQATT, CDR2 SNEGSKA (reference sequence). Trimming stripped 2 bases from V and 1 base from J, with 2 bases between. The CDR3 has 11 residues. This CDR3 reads CSARHNYGYTF. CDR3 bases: TGCAGTGCTAGACATAACTATGGCTACACCTTC.

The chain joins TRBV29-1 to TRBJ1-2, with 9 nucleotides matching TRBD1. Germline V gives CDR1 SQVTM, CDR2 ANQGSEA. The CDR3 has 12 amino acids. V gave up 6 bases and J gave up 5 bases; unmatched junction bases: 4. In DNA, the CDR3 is TGCAGCGTCCGGGACAGGGAATATGGCTACACCTTC. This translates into CSVRDREYGYTF.

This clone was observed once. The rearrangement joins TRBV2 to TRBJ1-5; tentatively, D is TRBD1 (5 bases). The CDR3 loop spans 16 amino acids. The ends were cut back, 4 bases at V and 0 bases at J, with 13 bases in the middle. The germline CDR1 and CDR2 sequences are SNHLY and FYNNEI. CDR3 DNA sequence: TGTGCCAGCAGTGTACTACAGGACTATAGCAATCAGCCCCAGCATTTT. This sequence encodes CASSVLQDYSNQPQHF.